The rows below give T cell receptor beta chains drawn from one sample of a study of Graves' ophthalmopathy and Graves' hyperthyroidism. TCRdb passed the multiplex PCR reads through MiXCR, listing each CDR3 protein once. The table lists some 210,000 distinct CDR3 sequences, 25% to 30% of them singletons, with approximately 8.2% in the top ten. Sample: peripheral blood. These receptors originate from a man aged 50 or older with Graves' ophthalmopathy. Both conserved end residues are part of each CDR3. A D gene is named only where the DNA matches it firmly. Rows may omit the clone size; those that give it use once, few, many or a size class.

>many|TRBV6-2/TRBV6-3|TRBJ2-7|.
CASSYDDNEQYF
TGTGCCAGCAGCTACGATGACAACGAGCAGTACTTC
>.|TRBV5-8|TRBJ2-7|.
CASSLARVGSYEQYF
TGTGCCAGCAGCTTGGCCCGGGTGGGTTCCTACGAGCAGTACTTC
>once|TRBV6-1|TRBJ2-7|TRBD1
CASSLASGTGFHEQYF
TGTGCCAGCAGTCTAGCTTCCGGGACAGGGTTCCACGAGCAGTACTTC
>.|TRBV7-2|TRBJ2-7|TRBD1
CASSFHRDRESEQYF
TGTGCCAGCAGCTTCCACCGGGACAGGGAAAGCGAGCAGTACTTC
>many|TRBV5-1|TRBJ2-7|TRBD2
CASSPGLGTYEQYF
TGCGCCAGCAGCCCCGGACTAGGGACCTACGAGCAGTACTTC
>many|TRBV5-1|TRBJ2-7|.
CASSEARGEQYF
TGCGCCAGCAGTGAGGCTAGAGGCGAGCAGTACTTC
>.|TRBV12-3/TRBV12-4|TRBJ2-7|TRBD1
CASSLYRGTEQYF
TGTGCCAGCAGTTTATACAGGGGAACGGAGCAGTACTTC
>many|TRBV20-1|TRBJ2-7|TRBD1
CSARGAGGAYEQYF
TGCAGTGCTAGAGGGGCAGGGGGAGCCTACGAGCAGTACTTC
>many|TRBV7-2|TRBJ1-5|.
CASSPMSGNQPQHF
TGTGCCAGCAGTCCCATGTCGGGCAATCAGCCCCAGCATTTT
>.|TRBV6-2/TRBV6-3|TRBJ1-1|.
CASSYSDTQPFF
TGTGCCAGCAGTTACTCGGACACGCAGCCTTTCTTT
>many|TRBV3-1|TRBJ2-7|TRBD2
CASSQDPRSGRAYEQYF
TGTGCCAGCAGCCAAGACCCTCGGAGCGGGAGGGCCTACGAGCAGTACTTC
>.|TRBV6-1|TRBJ2-5|TRBD2
CASSEFREGLGETQYF
TGTGCCAGCAGTGAATTTCGGGAGGGCCTGGGAGAGACCCAGTACTTC
>many|TRBV2|TRBJ2-6|.
CASSEGTARSGANVLTF
TGTGCCAGCAGTGAAGGGACAGCCAGATCTGGGGCCAACGTCCTGACTTTC
>many|TRBV20-1|TRBJ1-5|.
CSARDPRFDQPQHF
TGCAGTGCTAGAGATCCCAGGTTCGATCAGCCCCAGCATTTT
>many|TRBV27|TRBJ2-7|TRBD1
CASTPGDSSYEQYF
TGTGCCAGCACCCCTGGGGACAGCTCCTACGAGCAGTACTTC
>many|TRBV15|TRBJ2-7|.
CATSRASGVQYF
TGTGCCACCAGCAGAGCGTCAGGGGTACAGTACTTC
>.|TRBV27|TRBJ2-7|TRBD2
CASSSAGLVAYEQYF
TGTGCCAGCAGTTCCGCCGGACTAGTGGCGTACGAGCAGTACTTC
>.|TRBV28|TRBJ2-5|TRBD2
CASGTSGTDQETQYF
TGTGCCAGCGGGACTAGCGGGACCGACCAAGAGACCCAGTACTTC
>many|TRBV6-1|TRBJ1-3|.
CASSEARGTSGNTIYF
TGTGCCAGCAGTGAAGCGAGGGGGACCTCTGGAAACACCATATATTTT
>.|TRBV15|TRBJ1-1|TRBD1
CATSSTGRTEAFF
TGTGCCACCAGCTCGACAGGGCGAACTGAAGCTTTCTTT
>few|TRBV20-1|TRBJ2-4|.
CSASLPANIQYF
TGCAGTGCTAGCCTGCCCGCCAACATTCAGTACTTC
>many|TRBV9|TRBJ1-1|TRBD1
CASSPYGSGGLTEAFF
TGTGCCAGCAGCCCATATGGATCAGGGGGCCTCACTGAAGCTTTCTTT
>many|TRBV28|TRBJ2-7|.
CASSVDGTYEQYF
TGTGCCAGCAGTGTGGACGGGACCTACGAGCAGTACTTC
>many|TRBV9|TRBJ2-2|TRBD1
CASSPRQGTGELFF
TGTGCCAGCAGCCCCAGACAGGGTACCGGGGAGCTGTTTTTT
>many|TRBV12-5|TRBJ1-1|.
CASGSQYTEAFF
TGTGCTAGTGGTTCCCAATACACTGAAGCTTTCTTT
>.|TRBV6-2/TRBV6-3|TRBJ2-5|.
CASRPSGASQETQYF
TGTGCCAGCAGACCGTCGGGGGCCTCCCAAGAGACCCAGTACTTC
>few|TRBV12-3/TRBV12-4|TRBJ2-7|TRBD2
CASTREAGGSYEQYF
TGTGCCAGCACCCGGGAGGCGGGAGGTTCCTACGAGCAGTACTTC
>.|TRBV28|TRBJ1-5|TRBD1
CASSGQGAGNQPQHF
TGTGCCAGTAGTGGACAGGGGGCCGGCAATCAGCCCCAGCATTTT
>.|TRBV20-1|TRBJ2-5|.
CSASTPDSEAQEQYF
TGCAGTGCTAGTACCCCCGATTCCGAGGCTCAGGAGCAGTACTTC
>many|TRBV6-5|TRBJ1-2|.
CASSLKPLRSYGYTF
TGTGCCAGCAGTTTAAAGCCGCTCCGGAGTTATGGCTACACCTTC
>many|TRBV7-2|TRBJ1-6|.
CASSLGQGYNSPLHF
TGTGCCAGCAGCTTAGGACAAGGCTATAATTCACCCCTCCACTTT
>many|TRBV6-1|TRBJ2-7|TRBD1
CASSRGQGTEQYF
TGTGCCAGCAGTCGTGGACAGGGTACTGAGCAGTACTTC
>many|TRBV29-1|TRBJ1-1|.
CSPGGTNTEAFF
TGCAGCCCGGGAGGGACGAACACTGAAGCTTTCTTT
>many|TRBV11-2|TRBJ1-5|.
CASSSQSSVDRYNQPQHF
TGTGCCAGCAGCTCCCAGTCTTCAGTCGACAGGTACAATCAGCCCCAGCATTTT
>many|TRBV2|TRBJ2-6|.
CASRDNSGANVLTF
TGTGCCAGCAGGGACAACTCTGGGGCCAACGTCCTGACTTTC
>many|TRBV30|TRBJ2-2|TRBD2
CAWSVWGGPLPPGELFF
TGTGCCTGGAGTGTTTGGGGAGGGCCCCTCCCCCCCGGGGAGCTGTTTTTT
>many|TRBV12-3/TRBV12-4|TRBJ2-4|.
CASSNRDVKNIQYF
TGTGCCAGCAGTAACCGGGACGTCAAAAACATTCAGTACTTC
>.|TRBV29-1|TRBJ1-2|.
CSVEGWVEKSYGYTF
TGCAGCGTTGAAGGATGGGTCGAGAAGTCTTACGGCTACACCTTC
>.|TRBV30|TRBJ1-6|.
CAWSSAVSPLHF
TGTGCCTGGAGTTCTGCGGTGTCACCCCTCCACTTT
>.|TRBV7-2|TRBJ2-5|.
CASSLGQAPETQYF
TGTGCCAGCAGCTTAGGTCAGGCCCCGGAGACCCAGTACTTC
>many|TRBV20-1|TRBJ2-7|.
CSASKGRRSRFYEQYF
TGCAGTGCTAGCAAAGGGCGGCGGTCCCGATTCTACGAGCAGTACTTC
>many|TRBV29-1|TRBJ2-2|TRBD1
CSVEGGTGGAPTGELFF
TGCAGCGTTGAAGGCGGGACAGGGGGCGCCCCCACCGGGGAGCTGTTTTTT
>few|TRBV12-3/TRBV12-4|TRBJ2-7|.
CASSLGQPTTMQYF
TGTGCCAGCAGTTTAGGGCAGCCGACTACGATGCAGTACTTC
>many|TRBV29-1|TRBJ2-2|.
CSVLAGGGLFF
TGCAGCGTGCTCGCTGGGGGAGGGCTGTTTTTT
>.|TRBV5-1|TRBJ2-7|.
CASSLGVGTPYEQYF
TGCGCCAGCAGCTTGGGGGTAGGGACACCCTACGAGCAGTACTTC